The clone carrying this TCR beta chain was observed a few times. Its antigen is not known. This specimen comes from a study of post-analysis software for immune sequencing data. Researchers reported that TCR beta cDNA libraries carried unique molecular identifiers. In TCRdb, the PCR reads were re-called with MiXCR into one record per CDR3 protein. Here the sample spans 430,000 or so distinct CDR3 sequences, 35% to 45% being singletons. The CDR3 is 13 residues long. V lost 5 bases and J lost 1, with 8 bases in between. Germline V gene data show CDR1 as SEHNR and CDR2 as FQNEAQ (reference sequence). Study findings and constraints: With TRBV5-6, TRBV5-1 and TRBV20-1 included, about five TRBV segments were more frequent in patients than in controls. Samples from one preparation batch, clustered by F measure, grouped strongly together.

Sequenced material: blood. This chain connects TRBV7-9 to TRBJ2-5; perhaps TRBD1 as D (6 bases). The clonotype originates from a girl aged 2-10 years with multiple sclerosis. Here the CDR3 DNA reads TGTGCCAGCAGCCACAGGGTCCAAGAGACCCAGTACTTC. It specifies CASSHRVQETQYF.